The 17 T cell receptor beta chains reported below all come from one sample, sequenced in a study of STAT5B mutations in CD4+ large granular lymphocyte leukemia. Repertoires were generated with immunoSEQ multiplex PCR, while TCRdb's copy carries only in-frame clones and drops some. The sample yields 30,000 to 40,000 clones, 69% seen once. The sequencing sample was made of CD4+ T cells from blood buffy coats. These receptors were collected from a human donor in good health.

The rearrangement uses TRBV7-2 and TRBJ1-4, with no clear D. Germline loops: CDR1 SGHTA, CDR2 FQGNSA. V lost 3 bases to trimming and J lost 3 bases, with 5 bases between them. The CDR3 extends over 13 amino acids. CDR3: CASSFSSNEKLFF. DNA of the CDR3: TGTGCCAGCAGCTTCTCGTCTAATGAAAAACTGTTTTTT.

This chain links TRBV7-2 with TRBJ2-6; unclear D gene. The CDR3 covers 15 residues. The ends were cut back, 4 bases at V and 0 bases at J, with 7 bases in the middle. CDR1 is SGHTA and CDR2 is FQGNSA in the germline V gene. DNA of the CDR3: TGTGCCAGCAGCTCGTGGAGCTCTGGGGCCAACGTCCTGACTTTC. Translating it yields CASSSWSSGANVLTF.

The genes are TRBV11-2 and TRBJ1-1; TRBD1 might be the D (5 bases). The germline V gene encodes CDR1 SGHAT and CDR2 FQNNGV. Deletions cut 2 bases from V and 8 bases from J, with 9 bases between. The CDR3 consists of 12 residues. This chain's CDR3 is CASSLTGAEAFF. CDR3 bases: TGTGCCAGCAGCTTAACCGGGGCAGAAGCTTTCTTT.

CDR3 amino acids: CASSSGATKNIQYF. In DNA form, the CDR3 reads TGTGCCAGCAGCTCAGGGGCGACCAAAAACATTCAGTACTTC. The rearrangement uses TRBV7-2 and TRBJ2-4; the D gene is possibly TRBD1 (6 bases). V lost 4 bases and J 2 bases, leaving 9 bases between the germline ends. The germline V gene has CDR1 SGHTA and CDR2 FQGNSA. The CDR3 totals 14 residues.

The V gene is TRBV6-6, the J gene TRBJ1-1, with D perhaps TRBD1 (6 bases). Between the trimmed V and J ends, which lost 7 bases and 10 bases, there was a span of 16 bases. There are 12 residues in the CDR3. The germline V gene encodes CDR1 MNHNY and CDR2 SVGAGI (reference sequence). The CDR3 region is CASTLWEGGAFF. The CDR3 DNA reads as TGTGCCAGCACCCTCTGGGAGGGGGGAGCTTTCTTT.

The chain carries TRBV30 and TRBJ1-2, with D maybe TRBD1 (5 bases). This CDR3 comprises 14 residues. Per germline, CDR1 GTSNPN and CDR2 SVGIG (reference sequence). Trimming stripped 4 bases from V and 5 bases from J, with 17 bases between. Written as DNA, the CDR3 is TGTGCCTGGACGAGTGGCCCAAGGGGATATGGCTACACCTTC. Protein product: CAWTSGPRGYGYTF.

The chain recombines TRBV5-6 with TRBJ1-2; D perhaps matches TRBD1 (6 bases). Deletions cut 9 bases from V and 8 bases from J, with 14 bases between. Germline lookup yields CDR1 SGHDT and CDR2 YYEEEE. This CDR3 has 11 amino acids. The CDR3 is CATSGVGGYTF. CDR3 sequence (DNA): TGTGCCACCTCAGGGGTGGGGGGCTACACCTTC.

V gene TRBV7-2 combines with J gene TRBJ1-5; 9 positions match TRBD1. Germline V lookup: CDR1 SGHTA, CDR2 FQGNSA. This CDR3 contains 14 residues. With V trimmed by 6 bases and J by 7 bases, 7 bases remained unmatched. The CDR3 DNA is TGTGCCAGCAGTAACCGACAGGGGGGACAGCCCCAGCATTTT. It encodes CASSNRQGGQPQHF.

The chain carries TRBV25-1 and TRBJ1-3; 8 bases are shared with TRBD1. The CDR3 contains 18 residues. The V segment lost 6 bases and the J segment 4 bases; nucleotides outside the gene matches: 17. The germline CDR1 and CDR2 sequences are MGHDK and SYGVNS. CDR3 sequence: CASSGGVQGADLGNTIYF. In DNA, the CDR3 is TGTGCCAGCAGCGGGGGTGTGCAGGGGGCGGATCTCGGAAACACCATATATTTT.

The table lists this clone with a few counts. The chain recombines TRBV14 with TRBJ1-2, with TRBD1 matching over 7 bases. Germline lookup yields CDR1 SGHDN and CDR2 FVKESK. CDR3 length: 14 amino acids. Germline trimming cut 1 base from V and 4 bases from J; bases unmatched to any gene: 3. The CDR3 DNA is TGTGCCAGCAGCCAAGGACAGGGTTTCTATGGCTACACCTTC. Its protein product is CASSQGQGFYGYTF.

As DNA, the CDR3 is TGCAGCGTTGTTCGGGGGCAGACAGACCTCAGCACAGATACGCAGTATTTT. This gives the protein CSVVRGQTDLSTDTQYF. The rearrangement uses TRBV29-1 and TRBJ2-3; D tentatively reads TRBD1 or TRBD2 (6 bases each). This CDR3 region has 17 residues. V dropped 4 bases and J dropped 0 bases, with 20 bases sitting between them. From germline, CDR1 is SQVTM and CDR2 ANQGSEA.

V gene TRBV6-5 combines with J gene TRBJ2-3; D uncertain. The CDR3 covers 12 residues. Looked up from germline, CDR1 is MNHEY and CDR2 is SVGAGI. V was trimmed by 4 bases and J by 7 bases, leaving 9 bases between them. DNA of the CDR3: TGTGCCAGCAGTTCGGTGGGGAATACGCAGTATTTT. Translation: CASSSVGNTQYF.

The table lists this clone with a few counts. J is TRBJ2-5 and V is TRBV2, with D perhaps TRBD1 (5 bases). The V end lost 7 bases, the J end lost 3 bases, and 6 bases lay between the germline ends. CDR1 and CDR2 from the germline V gene are SNHLY and FYNNEI. The CDR3 loop spans 11 amino acids. This CDR3 reads CASIGEETQYF. DNA of the CDR3: TGTGCCAGCATAGGGGAAGAGACCCAGTACTTC.

V gene TRBV6-6 combines with J gene TRBJ1-1, with TRBD1 as a possible D gene (5 bases). Germline V lookup: CDR1 MNHNY, CDR2 SVGAGI (reference sequence). This CDR3 has 13 residues. Trimming cost V 7 bases and J 11 bases, with 20 bases left between them. This chain's CDR3 is CASKQDTPIHAFF. The CDR3 coding sequence is TGTGCCAGCAAACAGGACACCCCGATACATGCTTTCTTT.

This clone was picked up a small number of times. This rearrangement joins TRBV28 to TRBJ1-5; D not resolved. Germline V gene lookup returns CDR1 MDHEN and CDR2 SYDVKM. This CDR3 contains 14 residues. Trimming shortened V by 5 bases and J by 5 bases, and 13 bases separated the two germline ends. CDR3 sequence (DNA): TGTGCCAGCAGTAATGGTCATCCTGATCAGCCCCAGCATTTT. It codes for CASSNGHPDQPQHF.

The chain combines TRBV2 with TRBJ2-6; D not certain. The germline V and J ends were trimmed by 2 bases and 12 bases, with 8 bases remaining between them. Germline CDR1 reads SNHLY; CDR2 reads FYNNEI. The CDR3 is 12 residues long. The CDR3 DNA sequence: TGTGCCAGCAGTGAAAACGGCCGCGTCCTGACTTTC. Protein product: CASSENGRVLTF.

The chain has TRBV9 and TRBJ2-2; TRBD1 matches at 9 bases. CDR3 length: 15 residues. The germline V gene encodes CDR1 SGDLS and CDR2 YYNGEE. Losses at the gene ends were 5 bases for V and 0 bases for J; bases not matched to a gene: 2. CDR3 residues: CASRGDRANTGELFF. In nucleotides, the CDR3 is TGTGCCAGCAGGGGGGACAGGGCGAACACCGGGGAGCTGTTTTTT.